Listed here is a single T cell receptor (beta chain). TCRdb independently ran MiXCR on the 5' RACE reads; one entry per CDR3 protein. The repertoire includes 270,000 or so distinct CDR3 sequences, about a sixth of them detected once, and 23% sits in the top ten. This CDR3 spans 15 amino acids. V trimming: 6 bases; J trimming: 2 bases; junction bases outside the gene matches: 7. Germline V gives CDR1 SGHDN, CDR2 FVKESK. The data belong to a study of T-cell memory formation after mild COVID-19. The chain carries TRBV14 and TRBJ2-5; 9 bases are a match to TRBD1. The source material was PBMCs or a T cell subset sorted from them (not recorded which). The clonotype was recovered from a man aged 18 to 30 who had mild COVID-19 (a few samples of this study predate the infection). Cell type and time point are not known. The CDR3 is CASSHWGQGQETQYF. The CDR3 nucleotides are TGTGCCAGCAGTCACTGGGGACAGGGACAAGAGACCCAGTACTTC.